Here is one T cell receptor beta chain with its context. What it binds is not known. Clones were read by immunoSEQ multiplex PCR, and TCRdb kept only the in-frame ones, dropping some. This table holds more than 20,000 clones, 84% found once. Germline assignment: CDR1 MDHEN and CDR2 SYDVKM. V was shortened by 2 bases and J by 10 bases, with 21 bases between the two germline ends. This CDR3 comprises 16 residues. The sample is drawn from a study of PD-1 blockade in mismatch repair-deficient tumors. TCRs were sequenced from a few patients responding to pembrolizumab. Study-level results: After pembrolizumab, tumor-resident clones rose rapidly, then generally contracted before radiologic responses.

The material was peripheral blood, obtained 2 weeks after starting pembrolizumab. The TCR originated in an adult with mismatch repair-deficient cancer. The chain has TRBV28 and TRBJ1-5, with a tentative D call TRBD1 (5 bases). Written as DNA, the CDR3 is TGTGCCAGCAGTTTAGGGGCGGGGGGATTAGCGTTCCCCCAGCATTTT. This codes for CASSLGAGGLAFPQHF.